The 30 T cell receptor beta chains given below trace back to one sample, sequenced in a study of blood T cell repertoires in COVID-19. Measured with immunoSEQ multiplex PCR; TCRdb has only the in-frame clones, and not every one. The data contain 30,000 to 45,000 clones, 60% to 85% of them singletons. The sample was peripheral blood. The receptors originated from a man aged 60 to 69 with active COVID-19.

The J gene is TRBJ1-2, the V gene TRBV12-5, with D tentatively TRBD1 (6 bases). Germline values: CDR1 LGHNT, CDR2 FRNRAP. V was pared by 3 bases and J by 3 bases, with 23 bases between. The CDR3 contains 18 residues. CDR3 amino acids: CASGFLPLGTTEDYGYTF. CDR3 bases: TGTGCTAGTGGTTTCCTCCCGTTGGGGACAACGGAGGACTATGGCTACACCTTC.

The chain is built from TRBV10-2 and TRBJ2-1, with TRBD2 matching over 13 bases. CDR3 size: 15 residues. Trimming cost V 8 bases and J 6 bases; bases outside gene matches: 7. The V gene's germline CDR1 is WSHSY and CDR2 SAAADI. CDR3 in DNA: TGCGCCAGCGGACGCACTAGCGGGGGGGGCAATGAGCAGTTCTTC. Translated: CASGRTSGGGNEQFF.

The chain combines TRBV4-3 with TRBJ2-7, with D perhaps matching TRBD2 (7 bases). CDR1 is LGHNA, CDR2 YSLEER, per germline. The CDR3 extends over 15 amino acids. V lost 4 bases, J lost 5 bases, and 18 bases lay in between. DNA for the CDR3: TGCGCCAGCAGCCTCCAAGAAGGGGGGGGCGACGAGCAGTACTTC. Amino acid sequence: CASSLQEGGGDEQYF.

Here the CDR3 reads CASSRDRASYNEQFF. CDR3 DNA sequence: TGTGCCAGCAGCCGGGACAGGGCTTCCTACAATGAGCAGTTCTTC. The V gene is TRBV4-2, the J gene TRBJ2-1, with 9 nucleotides matching TRBD1. The germline V gene encodes CDR1 LGHNA and CDR2 YNFKEQ. V was pared by 4 bases and J by 1 base, with 2 bases of the junction left unmatched. CDR3 length equals 15 residues.

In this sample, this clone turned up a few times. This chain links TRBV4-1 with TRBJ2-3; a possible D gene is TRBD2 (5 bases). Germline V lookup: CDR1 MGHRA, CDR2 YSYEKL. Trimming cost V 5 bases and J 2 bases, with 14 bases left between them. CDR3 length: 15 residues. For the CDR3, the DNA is TGCGCCAGCAGCTCGGGGAACCCGGACACAGATACGCAGTATTTT. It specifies CASSSGNPDTDTQYF.

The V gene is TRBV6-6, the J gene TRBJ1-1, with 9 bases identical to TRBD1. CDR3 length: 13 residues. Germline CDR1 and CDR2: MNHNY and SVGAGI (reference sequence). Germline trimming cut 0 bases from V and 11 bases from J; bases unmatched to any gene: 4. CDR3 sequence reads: CASSYSDRGEAFF. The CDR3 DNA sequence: TGTGCCAGCAGTTACTCGGACAGGGGCGAGGCTTTCTTT.

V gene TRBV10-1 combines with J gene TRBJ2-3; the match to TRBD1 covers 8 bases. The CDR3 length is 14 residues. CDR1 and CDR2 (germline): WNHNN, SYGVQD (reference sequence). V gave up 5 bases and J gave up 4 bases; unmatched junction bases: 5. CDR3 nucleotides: TGCGCCAGCAGTTCGGACAGGGAAGCAGATACGCAGTATTTT. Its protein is CASSSDREADTQYF.

CDR3 region: CASSQEPGRDLATNEKLFF. CDR3 nucleotide sequence: TGCGCCAGCAGCCAAGAACCTGGGAGAGACCTCGCAACTAATGAAAAACTGTTTTTT. The chain links TRBV4-1 to TRBJ1-4; D unclear. Germline CDR1 is MGHRA and CDR2 is YSYEKL. Trimming took off 0 bases at V and 0 bases at J, with 17 bases between the two ends. The CDR3 has 19 amino acids.

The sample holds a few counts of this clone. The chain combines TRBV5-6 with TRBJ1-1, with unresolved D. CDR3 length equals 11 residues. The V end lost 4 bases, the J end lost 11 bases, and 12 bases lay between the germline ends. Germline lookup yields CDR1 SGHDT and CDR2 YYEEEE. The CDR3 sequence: CASSRETGAFF. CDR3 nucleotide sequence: TGTGCCAGCAGCCGGGAAACGGGGGCTTTCTTT.

CDR3 loop: CATNGGGNYGYTF. CDR3 nucleotides: TGTGCCACCAATGGAGGGGGCAACTATGGCTACACCTTC. The chain is built from TRBV24-1 and TRBJ1-2, with 7 bases fitting TRBD1. V dropped 8 bases and J dropped 2; count of bases not matched to a gene: 4. This CDR3 region has 13 residues. CDR1 is KGHDR, CDR2 SFDVKD, per germline.

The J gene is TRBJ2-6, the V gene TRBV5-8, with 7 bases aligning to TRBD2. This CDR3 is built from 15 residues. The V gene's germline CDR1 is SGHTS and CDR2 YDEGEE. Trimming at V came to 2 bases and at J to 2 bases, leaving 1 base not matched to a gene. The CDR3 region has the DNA TGTGCCAGCAGCTTCGGACTAGCTGGGGCCAACGTCCTGACTTTC. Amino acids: CASSFGLAGANVLTF.

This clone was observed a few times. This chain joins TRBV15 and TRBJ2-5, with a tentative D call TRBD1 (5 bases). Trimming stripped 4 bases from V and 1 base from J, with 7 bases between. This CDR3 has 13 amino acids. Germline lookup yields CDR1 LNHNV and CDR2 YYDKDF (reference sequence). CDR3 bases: TGTGCCACCAGCATCAGGGTCCAAGAGACCCAGTACTTC. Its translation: CATSIRVQETQYF.

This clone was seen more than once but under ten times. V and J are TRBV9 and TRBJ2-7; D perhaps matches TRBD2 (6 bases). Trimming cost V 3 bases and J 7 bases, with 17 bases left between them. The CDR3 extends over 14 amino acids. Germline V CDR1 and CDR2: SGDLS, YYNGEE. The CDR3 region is CASSAGLHSREQYF. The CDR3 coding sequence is TGTGCCAGCAGCGCGGGACTCCATTCGCGGGAGCAGTACTTC.

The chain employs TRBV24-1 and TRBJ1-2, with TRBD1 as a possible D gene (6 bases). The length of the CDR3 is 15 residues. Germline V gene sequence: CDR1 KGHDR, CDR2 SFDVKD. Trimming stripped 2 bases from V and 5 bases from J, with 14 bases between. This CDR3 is CATSDSRGWRYGYTF. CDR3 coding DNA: TGTGCCACCAGTGATTCCAGGGGCTGGAGGTATGGCTACACCTTC.

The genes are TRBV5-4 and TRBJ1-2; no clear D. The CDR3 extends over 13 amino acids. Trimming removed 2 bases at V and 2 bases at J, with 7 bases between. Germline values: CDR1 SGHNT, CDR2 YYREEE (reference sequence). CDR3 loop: CASSFDGNYGYTF. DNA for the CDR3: TGTGCCAGCAGCTTCGACGGGAACTATGGCTACACCTTC.

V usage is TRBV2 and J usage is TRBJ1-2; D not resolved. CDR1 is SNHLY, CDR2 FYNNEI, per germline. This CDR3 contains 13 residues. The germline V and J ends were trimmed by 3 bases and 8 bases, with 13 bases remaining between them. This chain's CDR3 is CASSDSSWQGYTF. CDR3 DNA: TGTGCCAGCAGTGACTCCTCTTGGCAGGGCTACACCTTC.

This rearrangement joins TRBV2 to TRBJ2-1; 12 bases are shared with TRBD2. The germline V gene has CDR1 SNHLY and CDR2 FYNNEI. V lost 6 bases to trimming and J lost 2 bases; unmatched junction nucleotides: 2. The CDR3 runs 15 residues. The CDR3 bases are TGTGCCAGCAGGACTAGCGGGAGCACCTACAATGAGCAGTTCTTC. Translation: CASRTSGSTYNEQFF.

The CDR3 DNA reads as TGCAGCGCACTGGGCAGGGGGGTTGGCAATGAGCAGTTCTTC. This gives the protein CSALGRGVGNEQFF. This chain joins TRBV29-1 and TRBJ2-1, with D perhaps TRBD1 (7 bases). Trimming took 7 bases from V and 6 from J, leaving 19 bases between them. This CDR3 is 14 amino acids long. Germline values: CDR1 SQVTM, CDR2 ANQGSEA.

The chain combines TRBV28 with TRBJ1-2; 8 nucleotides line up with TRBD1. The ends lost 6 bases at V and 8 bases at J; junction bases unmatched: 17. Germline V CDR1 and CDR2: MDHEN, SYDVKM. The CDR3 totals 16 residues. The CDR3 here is CASSSTLGQGAKGYTF. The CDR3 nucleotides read TGTGCCAGCAGCTCAACCTTGGGGCAGGGGGCGAAAGGCTACACCTTC.

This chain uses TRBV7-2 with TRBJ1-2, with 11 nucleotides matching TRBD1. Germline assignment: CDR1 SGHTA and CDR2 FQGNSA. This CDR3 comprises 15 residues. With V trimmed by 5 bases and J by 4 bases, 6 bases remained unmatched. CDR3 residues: CASSPSGQGAYGYTF. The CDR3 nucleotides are TGTGCCAGCAGCCCCTCAGGACAGGGGGCCTATGGCTACACCTTC.

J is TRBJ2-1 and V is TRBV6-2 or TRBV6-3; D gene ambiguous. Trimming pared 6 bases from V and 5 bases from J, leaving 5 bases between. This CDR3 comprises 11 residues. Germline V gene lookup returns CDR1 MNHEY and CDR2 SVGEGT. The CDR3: CASSFNNEQFF. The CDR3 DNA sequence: TGTGCCAGCAGCTTTAACAATGAGCAGTTCTTC.

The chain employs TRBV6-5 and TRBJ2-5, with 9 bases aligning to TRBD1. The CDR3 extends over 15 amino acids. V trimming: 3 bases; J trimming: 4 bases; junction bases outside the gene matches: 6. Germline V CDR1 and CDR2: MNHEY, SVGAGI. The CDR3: CASSYPGQGLETQYF. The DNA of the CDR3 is TGTGCCAGCAGTTATCCGGGACAGGGCCTAGAGACCCAGTACTTC.

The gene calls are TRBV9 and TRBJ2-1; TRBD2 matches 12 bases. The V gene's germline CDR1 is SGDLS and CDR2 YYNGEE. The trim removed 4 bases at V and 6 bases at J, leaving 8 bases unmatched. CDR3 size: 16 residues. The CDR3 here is CASSPTTSGGPNEQFF. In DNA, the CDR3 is TGTGCCAGCAGCCCTACTACTAGCGGGGGGCCCAATGAGCAGTTCTTC.

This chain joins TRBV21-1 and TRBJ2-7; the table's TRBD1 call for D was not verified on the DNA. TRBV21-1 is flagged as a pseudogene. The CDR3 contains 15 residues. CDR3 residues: CASSSRDRISYEQYF. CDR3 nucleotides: TGTGCCAGCAGCAGCCGGGACAGGATCTCCTACGAGCAGTACTTC.

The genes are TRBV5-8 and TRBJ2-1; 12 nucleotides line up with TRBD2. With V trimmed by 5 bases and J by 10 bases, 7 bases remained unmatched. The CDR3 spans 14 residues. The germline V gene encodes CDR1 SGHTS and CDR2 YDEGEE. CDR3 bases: TGTGCCAGCAGTCGACTAGCGGGAGTAGGCGAGCAGTTCTTC. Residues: CASSRLAGVGEQFF.

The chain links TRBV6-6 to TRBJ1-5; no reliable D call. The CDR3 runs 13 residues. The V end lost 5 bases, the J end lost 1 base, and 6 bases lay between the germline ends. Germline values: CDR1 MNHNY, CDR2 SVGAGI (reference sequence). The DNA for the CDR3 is TGTGCCAGCAGTCCTGGCAGCAATCAGCCCCAGCATTTT. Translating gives CASSPGSNQPQHF.

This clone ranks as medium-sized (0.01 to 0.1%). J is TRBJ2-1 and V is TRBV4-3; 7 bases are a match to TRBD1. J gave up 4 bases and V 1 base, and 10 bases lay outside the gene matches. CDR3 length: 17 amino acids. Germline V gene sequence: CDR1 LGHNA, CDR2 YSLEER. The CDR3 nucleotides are TGCGCCAGCAGCCAAGGGGTTCGGGACAGTTTATACAATGAGCAGTTCTTC. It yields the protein CASSQGVRDSLYNEQFF.

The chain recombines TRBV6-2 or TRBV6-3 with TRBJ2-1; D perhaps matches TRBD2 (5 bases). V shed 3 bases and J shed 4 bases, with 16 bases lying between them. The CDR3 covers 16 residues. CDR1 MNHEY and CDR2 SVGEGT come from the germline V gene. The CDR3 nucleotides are TGTGCCAGCAGTTATGGTGACTATTTACTTTACAATGAGCAGTTCTTC. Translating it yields CASSYGDYLLYNEQFF.

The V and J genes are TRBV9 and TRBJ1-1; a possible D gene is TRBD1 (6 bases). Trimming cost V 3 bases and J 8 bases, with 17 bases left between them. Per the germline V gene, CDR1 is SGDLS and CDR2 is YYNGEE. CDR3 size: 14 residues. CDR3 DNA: TGTGCCAGCAGCGCGGATCCGGGGGGGCGGGAAGCTTTCTTT. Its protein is CASSADPGGREAFF.

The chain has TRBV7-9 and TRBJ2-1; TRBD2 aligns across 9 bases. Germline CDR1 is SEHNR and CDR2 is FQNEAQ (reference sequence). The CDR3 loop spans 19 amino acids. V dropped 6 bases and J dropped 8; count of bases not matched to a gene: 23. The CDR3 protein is CASSVSGSLYNAWSDEQFF. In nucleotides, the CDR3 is TGTGCCAGCAGTGTTAGCGGGAGTCTGTATAATGCTTGGTCCGATGAGCAGTTCTTC.